This TCR beta chain was captured by sequencing in a study of read filtering for tumor transcriptome and immune sequencing. Study-level points and caveats: Without single-read clonotypes, shared clonotype proportions correlated more between IR-seq and RNA-seq.

The library was built from roughly 400 ng RNA with molecular barcoded adaptors for alpha/delta and beta/gamma chains. TCRdb recomputed calls from the reads with MiXCR, one row per CDR3 protein. The sample lists roughly 41,000 distinct CDR3 sequences, around 13% occurring once. This clonotype was recorded at least ten times. What it binds is not known. V was trimmed by 4 bases and J by 7 bases, leaving 21 bases between them. Germline loops: CDR1 SGHDT, CDR2 YYEEEE. This CDR3 contains 16 residues. The receptor's source is a donor at least 40 years old with multiple myeloma. The sequenced sample was a population of CD138-negative cells sorted from bone marrow. The V and J genes are TRBV5-6 and TRBJ2-1; tentatively, D is TRBD2 (5 bases). The CDR3 DNA reads TGTGCCAGCAGCCGGGCCTATTACTCCTCGGGGAATGAGCAGTTCTTC. Its translation is CASSRAYYSSGNEQFF.